Listed below are T cell receptor beta chains from one sample, sequenced in a study of early T cells in non-severe SARS-CoV-2 infection. MiXCR was run by TCRdb on the 5' RACE reads, yielding one entry per CDR3 protein. Of some 66,000 distinct CDR3 sequences listed, less than 15% are singletons. Sequenced sample: whole blood. Receptors were obtained from an adult who was a healthcare worker with PCR-confirmed SARS-CoV-2 infection or an uninfected control (not recorded which). CDR3s include the opening cysteine and the closing phenylalanine or tryptophan. Fields, in order: clone size, V gene, J gene, CDR3 protein. Expanded clones are given a class, and other clones once, few, many or no size at all.

many	TRBV18	TRBJ1-1	CASSRLQGRDEAFF
few	TRBV9	TRBJ2-1	CASSAGEKGNEQFF
once	TRBV20-1	TRBJ1-4	CSASRAAATNEKLFF
many	TRBV20-1	TRBJ1-4	CSASPDGTGYINEKLFF
many	TRBV6-2/TRBV6-3	TRBJ1-5	CASSYSTGWSNQPQHF
many	TRBV5-4	TRBJ2-1	CASYRDQSSYNEQFF
NA	TRBV2	TRBJ2-7	CASTSGYEQYF
many	TRBV6-5	TRBJ1-2	CASTTGTYGYTF
many	TRBV6-4	TRBJ2-3	CASSDSAESTDTQYF
NA	TRBV7-7	TRBJ1-6	CASSLGGTNSPLHF
NA	TRBV20-1	TRBJ2-7	CSAPTGGREQYF
few	TRBV20-1	TRBJ2-1	CSDLAGGYNEQFF
few	TRBV29-1	TRBJ2-2	CSVEHRGVRELFF
few	TRBV2	TRBJ2-7	CASKRADSYEQYF
many	TRBV7-3	TRBJ2-3	CASSLTSDTQYF
NA	TRBV28	TRBJ2-5	CASSWDPLQETQYF
once	TRBV9	TRBJ2-5	CASSPGVGAGKETQYF
NA	TRBV28	TRBJ2-7	CASGVTHYEQYF
many	TRBV14	TRBJ1-1	CASSQHLVSEAFF
many	TRBV25-1	TRBJ1-2	CASSPDSYYGYTF
NA	TRBV28	TRBJ2-7	CASSRRGLNYEQYF
NA	TRBV7-2	TRBJ2-3	CASSPRGLAGVTDTQYF
NA	TRBV7-2	TRBJ1-1	CASAGRGRLNTEAFF
NA	TRBV29-1	TRBJ2-1	CSVTTRDGFPDPNEQFF
few	TRBV28	TRBJ2-5	CASSLDRRDQETQYF
many	TRBV20-1	TRBJ1-5	CSARRSDRFNQPQHF
NA	TRBV7-8	TRBJ2-5	CASSFYRNQETQYF
NA	TRBV11-1	TRBJ2-1	CASSLKGASGNNEQFF
many	TRBV12-3/TRBV12-4	TRBJ2-7	CASTHTGSRYEQYF
NA	TRBV5-1	TRBJ1-3	CASSLGSGNTIYF
many	TRBV6-6	TRBJ1-5	CASSSLLGRGNQPQHF
few	TRBV29-1	TRBJ1-3	CSVIRSGNTIYF
NA	TRBV4-2	TRBJ2-3	CASSLGLAEPTDTQYF
few	TRBV29-1	TRBJ2-6	CSVGMTGTSGANVLTF
few	TRBV2	TRBJ2-7	CASSESRLKEQYF
many	TRBV29-1	TRBJ2-7	CSVAGGEKQYF
NA	TRBV29-1	TRBJ1-2	CSVEGTGEDYGYTF
NA	TRBV6-2/TRBV6-3	TRBJ1-6	CASSYSRLATGGNSPLHF
NA	TRBV28	TRBJ2-2	CASSLVTGGTGELFF
NA	TRBV29-1	TRBJ2-3	CSILGQMTDTQYF
NA	TRBV7-2	TRBJ1-2	CASSPGTGSYGYTF
many	TRBV3-1	TRBJ1-1	CASSQVNTQNTEAFF
few	TRBV5-1	TRBJ2-7	CASSSLGAGAYEQYF
few	TRBV9	TRBJ1-2	CASSAATHRGREGYTF
NA	TRBV6-2/TRBV6-3	TRBJ2-7	CASSYTRGRGEQYF
NA	TRBV20-1	TRBJ2-7	CSAPRDRVTPEQYF
few	TRBV7-6	TRBJ2-7	CASSASGSFNEQYF
many	TRBV28	TRBJ2-7	CASSPGLAGGPNEQYF
few	TRBV7-2	TRBJ2-3	CASSLAASTDTQYF
NA	TRBV7-6	TRBJ1-4	CASIREEGTNEKLFF
NA	TRBV2	TRBJ1-6	CASTSGRIGLGPSPLHF